This TCR beta chain was identified in a study of cytomegalovirus exposure and HLA in healthy donors. A note on this clone: What it binds is not known.

The CDR3 is 13 amino acids. V lost 10 bases and J lost 1; bases outside the gene matches: 4. The V gene's germline CDR1 is MNHEY and CDR2 SVGAGI. Study-level results: Researchers reported in a later analysis that a missense DCLRE1C variant was tied to TCR beta V- and J-gene trimming. Earlier analysis yielded a pattern in which most TCR beta V segments were productive about 87% or about 30% of the time. As confirmed in vitro, a few CMV-associated chains were specific for CMV antigens. A later analysis reportedly found fewer N-insertions in an Asian-associated ancestry cluster than the roughly 670-donor mean.

Use of 60 Vbeta and 13 Jbeta primers characterized the PCR. Here immunoSEQ multiplex PCR was the method, and the copy in TCRdb shows in-frame clones only, minus some. The table shows around 90,000 clones, with around 59% occurring only once. The chain has TRBV6-5 and TRBJ1-3, with 7 bases lining up with TRBD1. This clonotype was sampled from a human donor in good health. The specimen sequenced was PBMCs. The CDR3 bases are TGTGCCACCCTACAGGGGTCTGGAAACACCATATATTTT. Translating gives CATLQGSGNTIYF.